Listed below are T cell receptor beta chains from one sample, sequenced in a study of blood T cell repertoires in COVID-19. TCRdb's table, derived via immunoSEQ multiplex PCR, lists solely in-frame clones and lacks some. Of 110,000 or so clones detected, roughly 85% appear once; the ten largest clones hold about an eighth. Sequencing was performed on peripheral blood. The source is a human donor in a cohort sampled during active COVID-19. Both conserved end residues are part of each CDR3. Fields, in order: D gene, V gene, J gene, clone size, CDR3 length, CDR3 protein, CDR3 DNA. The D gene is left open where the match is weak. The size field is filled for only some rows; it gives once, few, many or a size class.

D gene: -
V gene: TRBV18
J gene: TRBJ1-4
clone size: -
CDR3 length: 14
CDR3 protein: CASSDSGGNEKLFF
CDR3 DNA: TGTGCCAGCTCCGACAGCGGGGGGAATGAAAAACTGTTTTTT

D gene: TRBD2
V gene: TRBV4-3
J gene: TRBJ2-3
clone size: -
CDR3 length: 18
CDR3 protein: CASSQGPPGALAGALQYF
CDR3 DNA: TGCGCCAGCAGCCAAGGCCCCCCCGGGGCACTAGCGGGGGCATTGCAGTATTTT

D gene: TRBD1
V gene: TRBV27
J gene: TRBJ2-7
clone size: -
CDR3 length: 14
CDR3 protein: CASSLRDREYEQYF
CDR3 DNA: TGTGCCAGCAGTTTAAGGGACAGGGAGTACGAGCAGTACTTC

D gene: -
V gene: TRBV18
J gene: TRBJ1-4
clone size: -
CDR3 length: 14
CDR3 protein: CASSSWATNEKLFF
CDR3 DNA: TGTGCCAGCTCAAGCTGGGCCACCAATGAAAAACTGTTTTTT

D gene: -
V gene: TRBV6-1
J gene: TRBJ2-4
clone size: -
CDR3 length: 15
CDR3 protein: CASSEVSLAKNIQYF
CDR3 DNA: TGTGCCAGCAGTGAAGTGAGTCTAGCCAAAAACATTCAGTACTTC

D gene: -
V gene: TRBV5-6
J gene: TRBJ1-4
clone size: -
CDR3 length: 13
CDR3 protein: CASSLELNEKLFF
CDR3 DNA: TGTGCCAGCAGCTTGGAACTTAATGAAAAACTGTTTTTT

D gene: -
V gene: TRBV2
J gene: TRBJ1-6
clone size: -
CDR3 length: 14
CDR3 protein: CASSLGAANSPLHF
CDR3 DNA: TGTGCCAGCAGCCTGGGGGCGGCTAATTCACCCCTCCACTTT

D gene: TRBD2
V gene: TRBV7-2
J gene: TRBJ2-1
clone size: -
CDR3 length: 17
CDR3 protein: CASIKLGGGASYNEQFF
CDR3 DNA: TGTGCCAGCATCAAACTCGGCGGGGGGGCGTCCTACAATGAGCAGTTCTTC

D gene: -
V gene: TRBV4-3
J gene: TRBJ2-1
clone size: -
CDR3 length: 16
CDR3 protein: CASSQDGGGLYNEQFF
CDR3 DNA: TGCGCCAGCAGCCAAGACGGCGGGGGCCTCTACAATGAGCAGTTCTTC

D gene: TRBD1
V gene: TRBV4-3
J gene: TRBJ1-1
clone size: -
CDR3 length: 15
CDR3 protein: CASSQEYRGPSEAFF
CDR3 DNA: TGCGCCAGCAGCCAAGAATACAGGGGTCCGTCTGAAGCTTTCTTT

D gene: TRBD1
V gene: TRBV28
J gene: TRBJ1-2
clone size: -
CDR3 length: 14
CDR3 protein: CASSRQGADYGYTF
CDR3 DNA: TGTGCCAGCAGTCGACAGGGGGCCGACTATGGCTACACCTTC

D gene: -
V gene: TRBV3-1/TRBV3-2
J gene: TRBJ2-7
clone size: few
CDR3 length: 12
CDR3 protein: CASSQGVYEQYF
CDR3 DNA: TGTGCCAGCAGTCAGGGTGTATACGAGCAGTACTTC

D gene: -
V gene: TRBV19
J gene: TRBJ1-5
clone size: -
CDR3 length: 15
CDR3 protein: CASGPGIISNQPQHF
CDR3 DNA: TGTGCCAGTGGGCCAGGAATTATTAGCAATCAGCCCCAGCATTTT

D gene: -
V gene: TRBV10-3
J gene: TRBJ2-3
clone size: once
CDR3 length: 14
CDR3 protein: CATRDTRSTDTQYF
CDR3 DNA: TGTGCCACCCGGGACACCCGAAGCACAGATACGCAGTATTTT

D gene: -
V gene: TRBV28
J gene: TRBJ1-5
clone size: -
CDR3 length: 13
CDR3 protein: CASSGQNYQPQHF
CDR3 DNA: TGTGCCAGCAGTGGACAGAATTATCAGCCCCAGCATTTT

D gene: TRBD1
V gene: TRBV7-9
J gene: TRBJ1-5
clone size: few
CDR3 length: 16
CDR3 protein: CASSLGDRGSLQPQHF
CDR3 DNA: TGTGCCAGCAGCTTAGGGGACAGGGGCTCATTGCAGCCCCAGCATTTT

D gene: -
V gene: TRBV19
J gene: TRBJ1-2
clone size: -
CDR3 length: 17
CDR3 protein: CASSITGFRIANYGYTF
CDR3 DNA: TGTGCCAGTAGTATTACAGGGTTTCGGATAGCTAACTATGGCTACACCTTC

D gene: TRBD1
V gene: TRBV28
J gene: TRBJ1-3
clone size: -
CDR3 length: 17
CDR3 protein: CASSFHGTGGFGNTIYF
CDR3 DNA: TGTGCCAGCAGTTTTCATGGGACAGGGGGCTTTGGAAACACCATATATTTT

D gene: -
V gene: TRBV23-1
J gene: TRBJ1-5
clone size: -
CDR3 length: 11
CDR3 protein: CASSQSRPQHF
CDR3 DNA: TGCGCCAGCAGTCAATCTCGGCCCCAGCATTTT

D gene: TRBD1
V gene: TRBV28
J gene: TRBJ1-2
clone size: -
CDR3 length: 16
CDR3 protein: CASRPTGTVANYGYTF
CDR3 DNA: TGTGCCAGCAGACCAACCGGGACAGTAGCTAACTATGGCTACACCTTC

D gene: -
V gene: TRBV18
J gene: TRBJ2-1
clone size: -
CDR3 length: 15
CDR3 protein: CASSPLRGGGDEQFF
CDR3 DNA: TGTGCCAGCTCACCACTGAGGGGGGGAGGAGATGAGCAGTTCTTC

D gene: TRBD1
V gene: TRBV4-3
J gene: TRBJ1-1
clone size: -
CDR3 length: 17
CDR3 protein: CASSQELQGAIPPEAFF
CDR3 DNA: TGCGCCAGCAGCCAAGAACTGCAGGGGGCCATCCCCCCTGAAGCTTTCTTT

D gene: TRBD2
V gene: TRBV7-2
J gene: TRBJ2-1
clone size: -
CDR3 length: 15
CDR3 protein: CASSTTSGGYNEQFF
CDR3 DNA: TGTGCCAGCAGCACGACTAGCGGGGGTTACAATGAGCAGTTCTTC

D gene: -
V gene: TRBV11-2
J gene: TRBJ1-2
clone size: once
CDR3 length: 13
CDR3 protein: CASSLSRSYGYTF
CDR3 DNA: TGTGCCAGCAGCTTAAGCAGGTCCTATGGCTACACCTTC

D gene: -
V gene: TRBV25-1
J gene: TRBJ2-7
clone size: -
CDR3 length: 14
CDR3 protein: CASSDWTRSYEQYF
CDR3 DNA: TGTGCCAGCAGTGATTGGACACGTTCCTACGAGCAGTACTTC

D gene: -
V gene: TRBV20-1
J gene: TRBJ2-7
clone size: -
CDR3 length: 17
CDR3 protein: CSARVVETGPSGYEQYF
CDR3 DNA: TGCAGTGCTCGTGTGGTGGAAACAGGGCCTTCAGGATACGAGCAGTACTTC

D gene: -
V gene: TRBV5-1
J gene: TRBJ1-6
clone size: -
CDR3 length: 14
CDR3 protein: CASRFQANNSPLHF
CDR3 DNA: TGCGCCAGCAGATTCCAGGCCAATAATTCACCCCTCCACTTT

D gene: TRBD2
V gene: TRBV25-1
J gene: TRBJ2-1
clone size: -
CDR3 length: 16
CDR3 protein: CASNPSGSGVGNEQFF
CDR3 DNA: TGTGCCAGCAACCCCTCGGGGAGCGGGGTGGGGAATGAGCAGTTCTTC

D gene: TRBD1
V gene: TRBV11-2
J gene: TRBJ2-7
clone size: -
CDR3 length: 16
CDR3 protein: CASTPGVRTGPSGQYF
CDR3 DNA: TGTGCCAGCACCCCAGGGGTCCGGACAGGTCCGTCCGGGCAGTACTTC

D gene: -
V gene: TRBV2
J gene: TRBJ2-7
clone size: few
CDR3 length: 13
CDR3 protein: CASSGTLVYEQYF
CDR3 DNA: TGTGCCAGCAGTGGGACATTAGTTTACGAGCAGTACTTC

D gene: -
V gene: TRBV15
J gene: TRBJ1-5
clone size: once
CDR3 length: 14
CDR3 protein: CATSGQYSNQPQHF
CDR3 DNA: TGTGCCACCAGCGGACAGTATAGCAATCAGCCCCAGCATTTT

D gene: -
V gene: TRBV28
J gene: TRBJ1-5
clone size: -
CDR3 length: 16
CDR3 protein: CASRPGGGVSNQPQHF
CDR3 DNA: TGTGCCAGCAGACCCGGTGGGGGCGTTAGCAATCAGCCCCAGCATTTT

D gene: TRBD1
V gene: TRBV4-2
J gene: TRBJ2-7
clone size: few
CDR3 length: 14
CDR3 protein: CASSQGTGKEEQYF
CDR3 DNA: TGTGCCAGCAGTCAAGGGACAGGGAAAGAAGAGCAGTACTTC

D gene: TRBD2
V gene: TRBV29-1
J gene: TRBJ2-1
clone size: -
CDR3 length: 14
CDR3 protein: CSDRLAGGYNEQFF
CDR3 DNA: TGCAGCGACCGACTAGCGGGGGGGTACAATGAGCAGTTCTTC

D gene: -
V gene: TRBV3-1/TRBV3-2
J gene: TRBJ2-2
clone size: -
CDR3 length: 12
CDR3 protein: CASSPRAGELFF
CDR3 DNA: TGTGCCAGCAGCCCCCGAGCCGGGGAGCTGTTTTTT

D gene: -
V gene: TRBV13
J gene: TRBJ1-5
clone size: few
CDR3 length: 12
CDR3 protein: CASSYSNQPQHF
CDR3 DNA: TGTGCCAGCAGTTATAGCAATCAGCCCCAGCATTTT

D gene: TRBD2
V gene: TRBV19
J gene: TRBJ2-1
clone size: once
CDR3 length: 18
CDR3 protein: CASSRQQLPSGAYNEQFF
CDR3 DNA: TGTGCCAGTAGTAGACAACAACTACCTAGCGGGGCCTACAATGAGCAGTTCTTC

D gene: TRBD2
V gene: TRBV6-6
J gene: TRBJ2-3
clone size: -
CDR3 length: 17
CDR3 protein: CASSRTSGGPTTDTQYF
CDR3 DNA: TGTGCCAGCAGTCGGACTAGCGGGGGCCCGACTACAGATACGCAGTATTTT

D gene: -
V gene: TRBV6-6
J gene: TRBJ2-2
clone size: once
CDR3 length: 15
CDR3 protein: CASSMDREGTGELFF
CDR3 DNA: TGTGCCAGCAGCATGGACAGGGAGGGTACCGGGGAGCTGTTTTTT

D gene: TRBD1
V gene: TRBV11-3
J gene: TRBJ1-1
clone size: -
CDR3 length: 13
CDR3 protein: CASSLGGGYEAFF
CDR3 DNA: TGTGCCAGCAGCTTAGGAGGGGGCTATGAAGCTTTCTTT

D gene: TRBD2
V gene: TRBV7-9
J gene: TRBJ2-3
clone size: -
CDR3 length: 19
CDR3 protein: CASSPRTSGGGIGSDTQYF
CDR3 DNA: TGTGCCAGCAGCCCCCGGACTAGCGGGGGGGGGATCGGGTCAGATACGCAGTATTTT

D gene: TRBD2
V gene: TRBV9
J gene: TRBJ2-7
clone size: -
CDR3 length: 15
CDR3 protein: CASSVTTGGLNEQYF
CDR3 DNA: TGTGCCAGCAGCGTAACCACGGGGGGATTGAACGAGCAGTACTTC

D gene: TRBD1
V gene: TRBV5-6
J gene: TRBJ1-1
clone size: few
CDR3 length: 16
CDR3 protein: CASSTGTGALYTEAFF
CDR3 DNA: TGTGCCAGCAGCACTGGGACAGGGGCTTTGTACACTGAAGCTTTCTTT

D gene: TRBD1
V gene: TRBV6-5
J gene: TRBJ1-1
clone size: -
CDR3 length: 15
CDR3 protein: CASSLGQGGGTEAFF
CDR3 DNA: TGTGCCAGCAGTCTCGGACAGGGCGGGGGCACTGAAGCTTTCTTT

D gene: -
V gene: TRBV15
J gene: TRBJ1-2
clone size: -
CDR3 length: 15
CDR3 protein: CATSRTGLDLYGYTF
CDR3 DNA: TGTGCCACCAGCAGAACAGGGTTGGATCTCTATGGCTACACCTTC

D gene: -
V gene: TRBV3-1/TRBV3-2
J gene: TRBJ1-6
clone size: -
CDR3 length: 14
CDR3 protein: CASSPRGGRSPLHF
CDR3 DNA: TGTGCCAGCAGCCCCCGCGGCGGGCGCTCACCCCTCCACTTT

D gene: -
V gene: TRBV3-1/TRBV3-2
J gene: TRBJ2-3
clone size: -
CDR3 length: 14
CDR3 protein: CASSRDHSTDTQYF
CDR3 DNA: TGTGCCAGCAGCCGAGACCATAGCACAGATACGCAGTATTTT

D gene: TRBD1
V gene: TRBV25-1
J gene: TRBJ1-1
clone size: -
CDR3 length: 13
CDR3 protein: CASRGQKNTEAFF
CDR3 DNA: TGTGCCAGCAGGGGACAGAAGAACACTGAAGCTTTCTTT

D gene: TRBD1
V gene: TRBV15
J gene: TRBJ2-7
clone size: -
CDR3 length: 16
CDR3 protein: CATSRGPGTGPYEQYF
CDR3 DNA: TGTGCCACCAGCAGAGGACCCGGGACAGGACCCTACGAGCAGTACTTC